These T cell receptor beta chains were read from a single sample in a study of cytomegalovirus exposure and HLA in healthy donors. The table came from immunoSEQ multiplex PCR; TCRdb's copy has only in-frame clones and leaves some out. Here the sample spans over 120,000 clones, 75% to 80% being singletons. The sample consisted of PBMCs. The receptor source for this set is a young woman in good health and CMV-seropositive. CDR3s include the opening cysteine and the closing phenylalanine or tryptophan.

V,CDR3
TRBV5-6,CASLPAGGYTEAFF
TRBV19,CASSRGWSTEAFF
TRBV18,CASSPSFRGRTLSTDTQYF
TRBV11-2,CASSLVSRQQETQYF
TRBV6-6,CASSGTSRSYEQYF
TRBV7-6,CASSLAWGRLSTDTQYF
TRBV7-9,CSSSPPGQGVAEGQFF
TRBV28,CASLQGNTEAFF
TRBV19,CASSIPLGGAKNIQYF
TRBV1,CTSSQDRDRGGMLYNEQFF
TRBV11-2,CASSGSSGRTINEQFF
TRBV27,CASSFLGTGYEQYF
TRBV7-9,CASSFPNPRREGNTEAFF
TRBV2,CASSEEDTGNSPLHF
TRBV2,CASSGGDRINEKLFF
TRBV28,CASSFYAKDTQYF
TRBV25-1,CASSKQGAQGYGYTF
TRBV6-5,CASSSRGGEQYF
TRBV5-4,CASSLGFTDTEAFF
TRBV7-8,CASSSDREYGRYYEQYF
TRBV5-1,CASSGLQGRVTEAFF
TRBV2,CASRVTGDNTDTQYF
TRBV19,CASSETGNYGYTF
TRBV5-1,CASSLVGQGTYGYTF
TRBV27,CASSWDSGMNTEAFF
TRBV19,CASNLGTGEWATNEKLFF
TRBV4-1,CASSQGWLRSSSYNEQFF
TRBV6-5,CASSHRGTEQYF
TRBV6-1,CASSVKTDYNEQFF
TRBV7-9,CASSFGGNSNQPQHF
TRBV6-6,CASSYKETQYF
TRBV29-1,CSVRQTDYEQYF
TRBV4-3,CASSQEIGSGQSPFF
TRBV5-4,CASSHGQSSGQYF
TRBV6-1,CASRPRLSSYEQYF
TRBV28,CASRFPMTGSHGYTF
TRBV6-5,CASSYTVLRGGYTF
TRBV27,CASSGQGMSTDTQYF
TRBV6-5,CASRYRDSPNTEAFF
TRBV7-6,CASSLTGNTEAFF
TRBV7-2,CASSLRSGGRETQYF
TRBV28,CASSSAAKDGNTIYF